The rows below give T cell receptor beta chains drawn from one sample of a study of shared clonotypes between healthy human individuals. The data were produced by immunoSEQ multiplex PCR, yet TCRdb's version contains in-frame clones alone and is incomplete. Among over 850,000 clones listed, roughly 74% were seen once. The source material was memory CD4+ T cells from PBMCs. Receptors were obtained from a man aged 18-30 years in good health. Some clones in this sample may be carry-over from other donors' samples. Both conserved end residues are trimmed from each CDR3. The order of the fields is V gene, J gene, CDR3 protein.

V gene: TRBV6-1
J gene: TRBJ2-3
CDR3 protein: ASSATLAGGVTDTQY

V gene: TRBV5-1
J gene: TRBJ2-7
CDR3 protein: ASSSSGQAYEQY

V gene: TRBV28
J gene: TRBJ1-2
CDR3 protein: ASSDPRNYGYT

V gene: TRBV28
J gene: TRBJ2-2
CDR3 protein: ASTQLGTGNTGELF

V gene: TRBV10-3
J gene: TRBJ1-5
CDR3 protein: AISDLGQPQH

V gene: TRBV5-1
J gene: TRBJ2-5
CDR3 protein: ASSSTASGRIQETQY

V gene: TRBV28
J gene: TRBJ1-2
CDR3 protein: ASSGTKNYGYT

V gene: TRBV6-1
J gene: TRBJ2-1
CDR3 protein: ASAPGRNEQF

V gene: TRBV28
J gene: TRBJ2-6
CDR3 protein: ASSLPTSGRVSSGANVLT

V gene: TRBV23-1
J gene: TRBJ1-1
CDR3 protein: ASSREMNTEAF

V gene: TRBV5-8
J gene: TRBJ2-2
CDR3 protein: ASSVDRWDNGELF

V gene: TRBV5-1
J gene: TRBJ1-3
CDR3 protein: ASSPIQGRAGTIY

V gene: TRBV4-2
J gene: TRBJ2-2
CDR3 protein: ASSRESPLTAGGGTGELF

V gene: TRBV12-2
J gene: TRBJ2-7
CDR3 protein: ASRLAMAGAYYEQY

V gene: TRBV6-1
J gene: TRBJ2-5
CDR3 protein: ASSERTPWETQY

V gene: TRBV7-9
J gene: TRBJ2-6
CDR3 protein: ASSLALQGSGANVLT

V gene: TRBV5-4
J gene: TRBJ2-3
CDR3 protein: ASSLGGGSRTDTQY

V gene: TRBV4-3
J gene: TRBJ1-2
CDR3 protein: ASSQASGAGNYGYT

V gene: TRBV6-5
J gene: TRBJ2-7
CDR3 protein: ASSYLPYEQY

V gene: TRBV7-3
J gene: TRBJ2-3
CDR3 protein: ASSLQGARTDTQY

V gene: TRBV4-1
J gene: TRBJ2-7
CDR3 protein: ASSQELAGFYEQY

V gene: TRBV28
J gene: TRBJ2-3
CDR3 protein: ASSPAGLAGSTDTQY

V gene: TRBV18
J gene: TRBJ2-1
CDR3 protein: ASSPRKDPGNEQF

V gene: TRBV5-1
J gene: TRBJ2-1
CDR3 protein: ASSLSSGSYNEQF

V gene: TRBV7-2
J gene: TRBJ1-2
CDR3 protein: ASSQQGLDGYT

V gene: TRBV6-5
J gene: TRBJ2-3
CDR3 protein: ASSYSLTTDTQY

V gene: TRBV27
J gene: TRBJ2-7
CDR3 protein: ASSHRDSAYEQY

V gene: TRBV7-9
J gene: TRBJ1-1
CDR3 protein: ASSLAHGTGASGTEAF

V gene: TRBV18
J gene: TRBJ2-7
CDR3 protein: ASSPGLAGSSYEQY

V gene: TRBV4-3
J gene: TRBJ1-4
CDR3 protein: ASSPSLLGRAEKLF

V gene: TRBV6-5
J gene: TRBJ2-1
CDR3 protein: ASSYSKGFPSI

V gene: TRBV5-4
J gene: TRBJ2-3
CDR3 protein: ASSLADTQY

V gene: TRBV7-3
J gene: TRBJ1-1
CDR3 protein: ASSPGGLGTTEAF

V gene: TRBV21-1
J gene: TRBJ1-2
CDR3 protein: ASSRGSFSGYT

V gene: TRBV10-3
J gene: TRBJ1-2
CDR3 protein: AISDRGGGYT

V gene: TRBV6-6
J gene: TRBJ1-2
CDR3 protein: ATRGPLDNYGYT

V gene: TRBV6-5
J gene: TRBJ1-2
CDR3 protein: ASSFIGSYGYT

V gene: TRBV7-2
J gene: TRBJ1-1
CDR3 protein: ASSLDMDVLRGWGAF

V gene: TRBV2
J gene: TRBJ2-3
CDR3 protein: ASSPDRYTDTQY

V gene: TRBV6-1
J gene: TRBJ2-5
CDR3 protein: ASGKLLETQY

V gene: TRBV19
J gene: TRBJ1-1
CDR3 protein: ASTPGRLNTEAF

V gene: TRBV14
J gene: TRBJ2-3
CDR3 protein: ASSLGLVSSTQY

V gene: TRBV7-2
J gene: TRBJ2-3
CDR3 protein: ASSLNGGITTQY

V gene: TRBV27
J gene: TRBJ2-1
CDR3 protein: ASSLKGTTTQF

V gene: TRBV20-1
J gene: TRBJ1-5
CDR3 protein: SARANQPQH

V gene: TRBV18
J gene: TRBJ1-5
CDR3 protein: ASSLYWTGGFQPQH

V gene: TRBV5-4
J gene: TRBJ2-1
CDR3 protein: ASSLGRGLAGNEQF

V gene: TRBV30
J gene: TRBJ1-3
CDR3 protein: AWSVDSYGNTIY

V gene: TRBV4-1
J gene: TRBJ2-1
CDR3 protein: ASSRNRGGPHNEQF

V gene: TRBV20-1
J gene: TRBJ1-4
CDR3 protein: SANINEKLF

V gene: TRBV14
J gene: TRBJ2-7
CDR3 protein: ASSRSQGIYEQY

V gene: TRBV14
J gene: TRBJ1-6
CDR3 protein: ASSQAPLWTGNSPLH

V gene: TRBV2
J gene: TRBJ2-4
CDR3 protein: ASSDKAKNIQY